This T cell receptor (beta chain) was profiled in a study of tumor-infiltrating lymphocytes in oesophageal squamous cell carcinoma. MiXCR, run by TCRdb on the PCR reads, gives a single entry per CDR3 protein. The table records about 21,000 distinct CDR3 sequences, around two fifths of them present only once. Between the trimmed V and J ends, which lost 0 bases and 4 bases, there was a span of 14 bases. The CDR3 runs 16 residues. The germline V gene encodes CDR1 SGHRS and CDR2 YFSETQ. What was sequenced was esophageal tumor tissue. The chain recombines TRBV5-1 with TRBJ1-5, with D possibly being TRBD1 (6 bases). This TCR derives from a male donor with esophageal squamous cell carcinoma. The CDR3 region has the DNA TGCGCCAGCAGCTTGGATGGGGGGCCCTCGAATCAGCCCCAGCATTTT. It specifies CASSLDGGPSNQPQHF.